This T cell receptor beta chain was sequenced for a study of human T cells and chemical hapten exposure. Study as a whole: The variation in per-sample TCR yields arose mainly from small differences in pooled library volumes.

Extraction of total RNA was performed on unfractionated whole blood. Trimming removed 2 bases at V and 0 bases at J, with 11 bases between. Germline-derived CDR1 and CDR2 are SEHNR and FQNEAQ (reference sequence). This CDR3 is 15 amino acids long. The library put unique molecular identifiers onto individual cDNA molecules. TCRdb reprocessed the reads with MiXCR, giving one entry per CDR3 protein. The sample carries 95,000 to 150,000 distinct CDR3 sequences, 8.5% to 9% recorded once. The sequencing sample was made of whole blood. The receptor was isolated from a human donor in good health. Some clones in this sample may be carry-over from other donors' samples. The chain uses TRBV7-9 and TRBJ2-7; D ambiguous. CDR3 nucleotide sequence: TGTGCCAGCAGCTTACAGGCTCAGAGCTCCTACGAGCAGTACTTC. It encodes CASSLQAQSSYEQYF.